The T cell receptor (beta chain) described here comes from a study of OX40 agonist ivuxolimab in advanced cancers. Sequencing used immunoSEQ multiplex PCR; TCRdb keeps in-frame clones, though not all of them. The sample contains around 67,000 clones, about four fifths of which appear only once. The length of the CDR3 is 14 residues. From germline, CDR1 is MNHNY and CDR2 SVGAGI (reference sequence). Trimming removed 6 bases from V and 2 bases from J, with 13 bases in between. This clone has only a few counts. Here the sequenced sample was CD4+ or CD8+ T cells sorted from blood, taken in a trial of the OX40 agonist ivuxolimab. This receptor was identified in an adult with an advanced solid tumor such as melanoma, head and neck, liver or kidney cancer. This chain links TRBV6-6 with TRBJ1-1, with no clear D. As DNA, the CDR3 is TGTGCCAGCAGGCTTGCCCCCGGAAACACTGAAGCTTTCTTT. Protein sequence: CASRLAPGNTEAFF.